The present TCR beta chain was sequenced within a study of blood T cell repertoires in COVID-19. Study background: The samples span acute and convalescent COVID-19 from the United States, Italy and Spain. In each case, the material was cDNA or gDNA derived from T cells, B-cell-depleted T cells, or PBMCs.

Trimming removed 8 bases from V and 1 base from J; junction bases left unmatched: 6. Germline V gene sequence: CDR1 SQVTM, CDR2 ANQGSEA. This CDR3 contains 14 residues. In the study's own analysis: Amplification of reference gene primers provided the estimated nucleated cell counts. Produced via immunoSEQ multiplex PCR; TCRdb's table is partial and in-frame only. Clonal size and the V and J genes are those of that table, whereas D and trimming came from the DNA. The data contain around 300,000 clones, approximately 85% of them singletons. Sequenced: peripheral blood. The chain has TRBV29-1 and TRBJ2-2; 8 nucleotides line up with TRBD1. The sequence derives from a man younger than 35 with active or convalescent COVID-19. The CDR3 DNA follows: TGCAGCATCCTCGGACAGGGGAACACCGGGGAGCTGTTTTTT. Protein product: CSILGQGNTGELFF.